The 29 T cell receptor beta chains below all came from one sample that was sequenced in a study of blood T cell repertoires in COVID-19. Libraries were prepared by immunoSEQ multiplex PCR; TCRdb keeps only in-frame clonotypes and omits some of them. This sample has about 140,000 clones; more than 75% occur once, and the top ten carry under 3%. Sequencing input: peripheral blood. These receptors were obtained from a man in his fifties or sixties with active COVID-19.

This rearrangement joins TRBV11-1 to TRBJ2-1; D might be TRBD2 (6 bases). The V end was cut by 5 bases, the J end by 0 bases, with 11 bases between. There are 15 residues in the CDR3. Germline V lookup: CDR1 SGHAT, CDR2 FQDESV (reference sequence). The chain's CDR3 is CASSGSGISYNEQFF. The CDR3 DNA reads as TGTGCCAGCAGCGGTAGCGGAATCTCCTACAATGAGCAGTTCTTC.

The CDR3 loop reads CASSSRQSSYNSPLHF. DNA of the CDR3: TGTGCCAGCAGCTCCCGACAGAGCTCCTATAATTCACCCCTCCACTTT. V gene TRBV7-8 combines with J gene TRBJ1-6, with D possibly being TRBD1 (5 bases). Germline V gene data show CDR1 as SGHVS and CDR2 as FQNEAQ. The CDR3 runs to 16 residues. The V end was cut by 4 bases, the J end by 0 bases, with 10 bases between.

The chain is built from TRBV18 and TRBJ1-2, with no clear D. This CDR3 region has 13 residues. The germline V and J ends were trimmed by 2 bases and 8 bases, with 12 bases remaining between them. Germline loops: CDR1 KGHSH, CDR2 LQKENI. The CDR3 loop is CASSPFPREGYTF. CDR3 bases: TGTGCCAGCTCACCATTTCCCCGAGAAGGCTACACCTTC. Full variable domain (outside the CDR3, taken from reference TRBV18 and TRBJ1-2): NAGVMQNPRHLVRRRGQEARLRCSPMKGHSHVYWYRQLPEEGLKFMVYLQKENIIDESGMPKERFSAEFPKEGPSILRIQQVVRGDSAAYFCASSPFPREGYTFGSGTRLTVV.

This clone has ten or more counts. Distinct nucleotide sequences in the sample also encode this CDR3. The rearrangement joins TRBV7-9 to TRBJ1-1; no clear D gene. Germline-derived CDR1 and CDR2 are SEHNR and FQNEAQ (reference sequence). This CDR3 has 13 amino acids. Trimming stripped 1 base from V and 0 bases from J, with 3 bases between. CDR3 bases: TGTGCCAGCAGCTTAGACATGAACACTGAAGCTTTCTTT. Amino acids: CASSLDMNTEAFF.

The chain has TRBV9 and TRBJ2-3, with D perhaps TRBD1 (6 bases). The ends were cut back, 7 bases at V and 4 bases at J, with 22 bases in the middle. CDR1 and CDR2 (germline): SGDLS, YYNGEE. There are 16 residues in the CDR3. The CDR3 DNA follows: TGTGCCAGCGTCAGGGGACACCCTTCCAACCCAGATACGCAGTATTTT. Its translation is CASVRGHPSNPDTQYF. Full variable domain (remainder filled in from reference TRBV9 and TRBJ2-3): DSGVTQTPKHLITATGQRVTLRCSPRSGDLSVYWYQQSLDQGLQFLIQYYNGEERAKGNILERFSAQQFPDLHSELNLSSLELGDSALYFCASVRGHPSNPDTQYFGPGTRLTVL.

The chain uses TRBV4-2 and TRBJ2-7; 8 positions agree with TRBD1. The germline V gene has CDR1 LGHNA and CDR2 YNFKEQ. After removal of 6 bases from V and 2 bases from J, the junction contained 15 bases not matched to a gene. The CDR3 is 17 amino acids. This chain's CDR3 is CASSQPPGGLSTYEQYF. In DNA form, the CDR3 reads TGTGCCAGCAGTCAACCCCCAGGGGGCCTCTCGACCTACGAGCAGTACTTC.

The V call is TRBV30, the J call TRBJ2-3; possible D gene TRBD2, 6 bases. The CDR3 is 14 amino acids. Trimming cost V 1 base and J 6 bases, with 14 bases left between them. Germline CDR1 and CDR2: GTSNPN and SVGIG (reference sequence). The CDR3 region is CAWSGRGPGDTQYF. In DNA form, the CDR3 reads TGTGCCTGGAGTGGGAGGGGCCCTGGGGATACGCAGTATTTT.

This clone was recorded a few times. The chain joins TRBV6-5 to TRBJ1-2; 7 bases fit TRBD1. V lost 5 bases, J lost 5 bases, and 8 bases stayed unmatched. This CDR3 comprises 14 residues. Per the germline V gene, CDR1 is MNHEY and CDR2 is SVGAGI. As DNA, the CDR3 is TGTGCCAGCAGTCAGACAGGGTTGGGGTATGGCTACACCTTC. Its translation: CASSQTGLGYGYTF.

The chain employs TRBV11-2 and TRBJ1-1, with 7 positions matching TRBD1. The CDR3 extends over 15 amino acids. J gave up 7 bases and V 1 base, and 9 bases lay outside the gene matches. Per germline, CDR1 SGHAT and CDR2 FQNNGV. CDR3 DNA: TGTGCCAGCAGCTTAGCAGGGGGGTTAACCTATGAAGCTTTCTTT. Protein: CASSLAGGLTYEAFF. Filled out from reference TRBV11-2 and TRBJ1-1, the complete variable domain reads EAGVAQSPRYKIIEKRQSVAFWCNPISGHATLYWYQQILGQGPKLLIQFQNNGVVDDSQLPKDRFSAERLKGVDSTLKIQPAKLEDSAVYLCASSLAGGLTYEAFFGQGTRLTVV.

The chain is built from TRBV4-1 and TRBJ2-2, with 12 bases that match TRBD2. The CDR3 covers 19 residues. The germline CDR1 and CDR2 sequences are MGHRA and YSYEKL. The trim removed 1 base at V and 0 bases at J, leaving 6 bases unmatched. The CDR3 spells CASSQGWASGGANTGELFF. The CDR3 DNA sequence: TGCGCCAGCAGCCAAGGATGGGCTAGCGGGGGGGCGAACACCGGGGAGCTGTTTTTT.

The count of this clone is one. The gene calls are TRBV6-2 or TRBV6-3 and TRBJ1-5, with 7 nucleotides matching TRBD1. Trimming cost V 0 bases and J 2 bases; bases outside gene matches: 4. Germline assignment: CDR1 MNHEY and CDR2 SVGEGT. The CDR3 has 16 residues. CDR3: CASSYSDRAGNQPQHF. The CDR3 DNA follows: TGTGCCAGCAGTTACTCCGACAGGGCGGGCAATCAGCCCCAGCATTTT.

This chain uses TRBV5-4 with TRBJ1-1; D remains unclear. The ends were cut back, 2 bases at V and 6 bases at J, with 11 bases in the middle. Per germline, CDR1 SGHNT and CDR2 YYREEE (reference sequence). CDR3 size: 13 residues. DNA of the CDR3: TGTGCCAGCAGCTTTCTTCACCGAGCTGAAGCTTTCTTT. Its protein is CASSFLHRAEAFF.

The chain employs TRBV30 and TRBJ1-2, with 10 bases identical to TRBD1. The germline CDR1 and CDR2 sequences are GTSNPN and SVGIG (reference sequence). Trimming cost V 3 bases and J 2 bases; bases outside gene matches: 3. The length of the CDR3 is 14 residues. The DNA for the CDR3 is TGTGCCTGGAGCACGGGACAGGGGAACTATGGCTACACCTTC. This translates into CAWSTGQGNYGYTF.

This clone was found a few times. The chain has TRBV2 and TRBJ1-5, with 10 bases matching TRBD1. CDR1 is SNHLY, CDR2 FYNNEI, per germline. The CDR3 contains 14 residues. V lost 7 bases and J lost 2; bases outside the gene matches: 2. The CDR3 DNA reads TGTGCCAGCACTGGGACAGGGGGCAATCAGCCCCAGCATTTT. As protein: CASTGTGGNQPQHF.

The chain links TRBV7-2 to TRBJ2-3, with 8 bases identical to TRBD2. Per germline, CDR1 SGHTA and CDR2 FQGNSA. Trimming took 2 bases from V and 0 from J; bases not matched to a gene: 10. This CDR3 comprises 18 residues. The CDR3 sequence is CASSLTRGSGDSTDTQYF. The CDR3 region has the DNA TGTGCCAGCAGCTTAACCCGGGGTAGCGGGGACAGCACAGATACGCAGTATTTT.

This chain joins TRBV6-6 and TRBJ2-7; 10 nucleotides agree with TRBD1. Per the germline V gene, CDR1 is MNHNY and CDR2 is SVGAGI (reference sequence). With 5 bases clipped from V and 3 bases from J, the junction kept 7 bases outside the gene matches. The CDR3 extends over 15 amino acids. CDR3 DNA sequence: TGTGCCAGCAGTCAAGGGACAGGGGCTATCTACGAGCAGTACTTC. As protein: CASSQGTGAIYEQYF.

The CDR3 DNA follows: TGTGCCAGTAGTATGGGGACAGCTAACTATGGCTACACCTTC. Its protein is CASSMGTANYGYTF. V gene TRBV19 combines with J gene TRBJ1-2, with TRBD1 matching 7 bases. The junction had 1 base not matched to a gene; V was cut back by 3 bases and J by 0 bases. CDR3 length equals 14 residues. Germline values: CDR1 LNHDA, CDR2 SQIVND (reference sequence). The whole variable domain, filled in from reference TRBV19 and TRBJ1-2, reads DGGITQSPKYLFRKEGQNVTLSCEQNLNHDAMYWYRQDPGQGLRLIYYSQIVNDFQKGDIAEGYSVSREKKESFPLTVTSAQKNPTAFYLCASSMGTANYGYTFGSGTRLTVV.

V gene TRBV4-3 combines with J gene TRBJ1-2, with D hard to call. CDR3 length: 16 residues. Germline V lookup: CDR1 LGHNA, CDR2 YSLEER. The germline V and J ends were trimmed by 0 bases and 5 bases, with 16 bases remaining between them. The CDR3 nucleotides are TGCGCCAGCAGCCAAGAAGGACTTGCCGGGCGTTATGGCTACACCTTC. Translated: CASSQEGLAGRYGYTF.

CDR3 bases: TGTGCCAGCACCGGGACTGAACACTACGAGCAGTACTTC. It yields the protein CASTGTEHYEQYF. The genes are TRBV5-6 and TRBJ2-7; tentatively, D is TRBD2 (6 bases). Trimming pared 6 bases from V and 3 bases from J, leaving 13 bases between. The CDR3 totals 13 residues. Germline V gene lookup returns CDR1 SGHDT and CDR2 YYEEEE. The whole variable domain, filled in from reference TRBV5-6 and TRBJ2-7, reads DAGVTQSPTHLIKTRGQQVTLRCSPKSGHDTVSWYQQALGQGPQFIFQYYEEEERQRGNFPDRFSGHQFPNYSSELNVNALLLGDSALYLCASTGTEHYEQYFGPGTRLTVT.

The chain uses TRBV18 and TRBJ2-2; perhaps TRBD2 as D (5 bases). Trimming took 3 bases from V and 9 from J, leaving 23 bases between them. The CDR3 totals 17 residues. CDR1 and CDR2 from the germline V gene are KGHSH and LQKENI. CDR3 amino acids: CASSPSGLYVAPRELFF. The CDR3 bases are TGTGCCAGCTCACCCTCTGGACTTTATGTCGCACCACGGGAGCTGTTTTTT.

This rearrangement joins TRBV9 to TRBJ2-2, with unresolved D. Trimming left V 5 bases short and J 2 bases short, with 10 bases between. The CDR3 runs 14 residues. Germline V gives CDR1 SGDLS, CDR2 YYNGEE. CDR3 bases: TGTGCCAGCAGTCCCGGGTCAAACACCGGGGAGCTGTTTTTT. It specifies CASSPGSNTGELFF.

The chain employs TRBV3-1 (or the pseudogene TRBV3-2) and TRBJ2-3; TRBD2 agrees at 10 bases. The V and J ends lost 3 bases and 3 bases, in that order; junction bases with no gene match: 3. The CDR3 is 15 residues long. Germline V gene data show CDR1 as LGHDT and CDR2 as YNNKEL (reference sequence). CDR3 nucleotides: TGTGCCAGCAGCCACGAGCGGGGGGGTACAGATACGCAGTATTTT. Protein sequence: CASSHERGGTDTQYF.

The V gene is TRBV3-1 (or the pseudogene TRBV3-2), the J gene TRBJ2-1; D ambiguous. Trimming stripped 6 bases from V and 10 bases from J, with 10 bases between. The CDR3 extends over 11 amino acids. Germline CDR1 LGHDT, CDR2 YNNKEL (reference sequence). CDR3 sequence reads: CASSQREEQFF. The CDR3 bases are TGTGCCAGCAGTCAACGAGAGGAGCAGTTCTTC.

DNA of the CDR3: TGTGCCAGCAGCTCCGGGACTGCTGAGACCCAGTACTTC. This translates into CASSSGTAETQYF. This chain joins TRBV7-2 and TRBJ2-5; D is perhaps TRBD2 (6 bases). The CDR3 runs to 13 residues. Trimming left V 4 bases short and J 5 bases short, with 11 bases between. CDR1 is SGHTA, CDR2 FQGNSA, per germline.

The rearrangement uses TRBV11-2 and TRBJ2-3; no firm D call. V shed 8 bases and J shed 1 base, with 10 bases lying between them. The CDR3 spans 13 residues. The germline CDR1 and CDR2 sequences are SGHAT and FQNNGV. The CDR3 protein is CASRPTGTDTQYF. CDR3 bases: TGTGCCAGCCGCCCCACAGGCACAGATACGCAGTATTTT.

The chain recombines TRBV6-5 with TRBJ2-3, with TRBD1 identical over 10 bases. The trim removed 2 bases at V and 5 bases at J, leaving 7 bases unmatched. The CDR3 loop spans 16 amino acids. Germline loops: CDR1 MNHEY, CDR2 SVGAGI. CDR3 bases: TGTGCCAGCAGTTACACCGGGACAGGGGTAGGAGATACGCAGTATTTT. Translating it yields CASSYTGTGVGDTQYF.

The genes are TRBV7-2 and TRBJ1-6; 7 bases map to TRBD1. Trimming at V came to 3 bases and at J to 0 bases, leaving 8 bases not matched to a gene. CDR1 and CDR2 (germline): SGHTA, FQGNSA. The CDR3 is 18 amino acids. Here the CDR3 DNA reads TGTGCCAGCAGCTTTAAACCGACAGGGCGCTCCTATAATTCACCCCTCCACTTT. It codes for CASSFKPTGRSYNSPLHF.

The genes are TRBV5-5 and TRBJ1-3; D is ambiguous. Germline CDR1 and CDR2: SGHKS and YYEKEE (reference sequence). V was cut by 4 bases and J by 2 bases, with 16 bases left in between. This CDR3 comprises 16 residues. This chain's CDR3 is CASSPGPARTGNTIYF. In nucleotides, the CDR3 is TGTGCCAGCAGCCCTGGGCCCGCCCGGACTGGAAACACCATATATTTT.

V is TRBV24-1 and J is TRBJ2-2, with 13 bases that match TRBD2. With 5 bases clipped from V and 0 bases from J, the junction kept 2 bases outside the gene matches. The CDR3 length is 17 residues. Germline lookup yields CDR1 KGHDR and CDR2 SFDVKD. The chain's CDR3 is CATSGTSGGPNTGELFF. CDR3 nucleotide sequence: TGTGCCACCAGTGGGACTAGCGGGGGCCCGAACACCGGGGAGCTGTTTTTT.